This T cell receptor (beta chain) is from a study of graft-versus-host responses after intestinal transplantation. Study background: Each of the recipients got a multivisceral, liver-intestinal, or isolated intestinal transplant.

CDR3 length: 15 residues. V lost 3 bases, J lost 7 bases, and 16 bases lay in between. From germline, CDR1 is LNHDA and CDR2 SQIVND (reference sequence). TCRdb's table, derived via immunoSEQ multiplex PCR, lists solely in-frame clones and lacks some. Of approximately 130,000 clones in the sample, over 85% were seen once. A word on this clone: The target antigen is unknown.

This TCR derives from a human donor who received an intestinal transplant. Sequenced here: unstimulated CD4+ T cells sorted from spleen or lymph node cells, sampled before intestinal transplant. The gene calls are TRBV19 and TRBJ1-5; possibly TRBD1 for D (6 bases). Here the CDR3 DNA reads TGTGCCAGTAGTATCGCGGACAGAAGTGGACAGCCCCAGCATTTT. Translating gives CASSIADRSGQPQHF.